What follows describes a single T cell receptor beta chain. TCRdb's copy holds only in-frame clones and misses some; the assay was immunoSEQ multiplex PCR. This table has 90,000 to 150,000 clones, about 85% appearing once. The sample belongs to a study of blood T cell repertoires in COVID-19. The TCR comes from a man at least 80 years old with acute or convalescent COVID-19. The material sequenced was peripheral blood.

The CDR3 DNA follows: TGTGCCAGCAGCCAAGGGGAAGGTACTGAAGCTTTCTTT. As protein: CASSQGEGTEAFF. The chain carries TRBV7-8 and TRBJ1-1; a weak D match, TRBD1 (5 bases). Germline CDR1 reads SGHVS; CDR2 reads FQNEAQ. This CDR3 spans 13 amino acids. With 5 bases removed from V and 5 bases from J, the gap between germline ends came to 12 bases.